Following are 18 T cell receptor beta chains from one sample sequenced in a study of blood T cells in healthy people across ages. Next came a second PCR, run for about 7 to 12 cycles, which used a sample-barcoded 5' primer along with a J-beta primer mix. TCRdb recomputed calls from the 5' RACE reads with MiXCR, one row per CDR3 protein. The table shows under 2 million distinct CDR3 sequences, with roughly 30% occurring only once. What was sequenced was blood. The receptors were sampled from a woman aged 25-40 years in good health.

This chain links TRBV9 with TRBJ2-1; D ambiguous. This CDR3 is built from 13 residues. V was cut by 0 bases and J by 9 bases, with 10 bases left in between. Germline CDR1 reads SGDLS; CDR2 reads YYNGEE. The CDR3 sequence: CASSVGVGAEQFF. In nucleotides, the CDR3 is TGTGCCAGCAGCGTAGGGGTCGGAGCTGAGCAGTTCTTC.

V gene TRBV20-1 combines with J gene TRBJ2-7, with a tentative D call TRBD2 (6 bases). This CDR3 contains 14 residues. The germline gives CDR1 DFQATT, CDR2 SNEGSKA (reference sequence). The ends were cut back, 0 bases at V and 0 bases at J, with 9 bases in the middle. The CDR3: CSARDQRASYEQYF. CDR3 nucleotide sequence: TGCAGTGCTAGAGATCAGCGGGCCTCCTACGAGCAGTACTTC.

This clonotype was seen a few times. The chain uses TRBV12-3 or TRBV12-4 and TRBJ1-5, with D possibly TRBD1 on 6 matching bases. V was cut by 7 bases and J by 0 bases, with 10 bases left in between. The CDR3 is made up of 14 amino acids. The CDR3 coding sequence is TGTGCCAGCACCGGACAGTATAGCAATCAGCCCCAGCATTTT. It encodes CASTGQYSNQPQHF.

This clonotype showed up just once. The chain carries TRBV2 and TRBJ2-5; TRBD1 is a possible D gene (5 bases). The DNA end is more similar to TRBJ2-7, so the J call may be wrong. This CDR3 has 14 residues. Germline lookup yields CDR1 SNHLY and CDR2 FYNNEI. The CDR3 reads CASSEARQGNEQYF. The CDR3 bases are TGTGCCAGCAGTGAAGCTAGGCAGGGAAACGAGCAGTACTTC.

The chain uses TRBV5-1 and TRBJ2-7; D is possibly TRBD2 (5 bases). Germline V gene data show CDR1 as SGHRS and CDR2 as YFSETQ. CDR3 length: 14 residues. V was cut by 4 bases and J by 5 bases, with 16 bases left in between. The CDR3 loop reads CASSTVTWRDEQYF. The CDR3 coding sequence is TGCGCCAGCAGCACCGTGACCTGGCGGGACGAGCAGTACTTC.

This clonotype was seen a few times. The chain combines TRBV20-1 with TRBJ2-7; 10 bases agree with TRBD2. This CDR3 comprises 15 residues. The V and J ends lost 6 bases and 5 bases, in that order; junction bases with no gene match: 13. Germline V gene lookup returns CDR1 DFQATT and CDR2 SNEGSKA (reference sequence). CDR3 nucleotide sequence: TGCAGTGCGCCGACTTTAGCGGGGGGTCCCGACGAGCAGTACTTC. This gives the protein CSAPTLAGGPDEQYF.

V usage is TRBV6-2 or TRBV6-3 and J usage is TRBJ2-3, with a possible D match to TRBD2 (5 bases). Trimming shortened V by 2 bases and J by 3 bases, and 15 bases separated the two germline ends. The germline CDR1 and CDR2 sequences are MNHEY and SVGEGT. This CDR3 has 16 residues. The CDR3 is CASSYRSGWVTDTQYF. CDR3 DNA sequence: TGTGCCAGCAGTTACCGTTCGGGGTGGGTAACAGATACGCAGTATTTT.

This clonotype has more than one count but fewer than ten. The V and J genes are TRBV4-1 and TRBJ1-3; D gene unclear. Germline CDR1 reads MGHRA; CDR2 reads YSYEKL. Deletions cut 2 bases from V and 0 bases from J, with 11 bases between. The CDR3 sequence is 16 residues long. Written as DNA, the CDR3 is TGCGCCAGCAGCCAATTCATCGGGAGCTCTGGAAACACCATATATTTT. This codes for CASSQFIGSSGNTIYF.

The chain recombines TRBV7-6 with TRBJ1-1; the match to TRBD1 covers 9 bases. Germline CDR1 reads SGHVS; CDR2 reads FNYEAQ. The CDR3 has 14 residues. V lost 3 bases to trimming and J lost 6 bases; unmatched junction nucleotides: 5. The CDR3, as DNA: TGTGCCAGCAGCTTGGGACAGGGAAATTCTGAAGCTTTCTTT. It specifies CASSLGQGNSEAFF.

The chain's CDR3 is CASSPTGLFYEQYF. CDR3 DNA: TGTGCCAGCAGTCCGACAGGGTTATTCTACGAGCAGTACTTC. The chain joins TRBV12-3 or TRBV12-4 to TRBJ2-4; 7 bases agree with TRBD1. The assigned J gene may be wrong: the sequence end matches TRBJ2-7 better. The CDR3 extends over 14 amino acids.

This clonotype was detected a few times. The genes are TRBV20-1 and TRBJ2-7; 11 nucleotides match TRBD2. The germline gives CDR1 DFQATT, CDR2 SNEGSKA (reference sequence). The V gene end was trimmed by 6 bases and the J gene end by 0 bases; junction bases not matched to a gene: 16. CDR3 length: 18 residues. CDR3 in DNA: TGCAGTGCAGCGCCGGGACTAGCGGTCCATTGGAGCTCCTACGAGCAGTACTTC. This gives the protein CSAAPGLAVHWSSYEQYF.

This clonotype was found a few times. The chain links TRBV7-9 to TRBJ1-6; D is unclear. This CDR3 comprises 14 residues. Germline lookup yields CDR1 SEHNR and CDR2 FQNEAQ (reference sequence). V lost 1 base to trimming and J lost 6 bases, with 7 bases between them. The CDR3, as DNA: TGTGCCAGCAGCTTAGTAGAGGGTAATTCACCCCTCCACTTT. Translating gives CASSLVEGNSPLHF.

This clonotype was counted between two and nine times. The chain links TRBV12-5 to TRBJ2-7; 10 bases match TRBD1. The J call may be in error: the DNA end matches TRBJ2-5 better. CDR3 size: 14 residues. CDR1 is LGHNT, CDR2 FRNRAP, per germline. CDR3 amino acids: CASGPGTGEETQYF. The CDR3 DNA follows: TGTGCTAGTGGACCCGGGACAGGGGAAGAGACCCAGTACTTC.

The chain has TRBV20-1 and TRBJ1-2, with TRBD1 matching over 12 bases. The germline V gene has CDR1 DFQATT and CDR2 SNEGSKA (reference sequence). After removal of 1 base from V and 10 bases from J, the junction contained 16 bases not matched to a gene. CDR3 length equals 17 residues. CDR3 nucleotide sequence: TGCAGTGCTAGAGTCCCCGGGACAGGGGGCGGTGGAGGGGTCTACACCTTC. It encodes CSARVPGTGGGGGVYTF.

The chain uses TRBV7-8 and TRBJ2-1; TRBD1 matches at 7 bases. With V trimmed by 5 bases and J by 9 bases, 13 bases remained unmatched. The germline gives CDR1 SGHVS, CDR2 FQNEAQ. The CDR3 is 15 residues long. The CDR3 nucleotides read TGTGCCAGCAGCCCCCAGGCTTCCCCAGGGGGTGAGCAGTTCTTC. It specifies CASSPQASPGGEQFF.

There are a few counts of this clonotype. The chain links TRBV2 to TRBJ2-5; D is perhaps TRBD2 (6 bases). This CDR3 has 14 amino acids. Trimming removed 6 bases from V and 0 bases from J, with 11 bases in between. Germline CDR1 SNHLY, CDR2 FYNNEI. The CDR3 is CASSSWRDQETQYF. The CDR3 region has the DNA TGTGCCAGCAGCTCGTGGAGGGACCAAGAGACCCAGTACTTC.

The sample holds one count of this clonotype. The chain has TRBV2 and TRBJ1-1; D is undetermined. Germline CDR1 and CDR2: SNHLY and FYNNEI. CDR3 length equals 13 residues. V dropped 5 bases and J dropped 3 bases, with 10 bases sitting between them. The CDR3 DNA sequence: TGTGCCAGCAGTCGAGGTGAGGACACTGAAGCTTTCTTT. As protein: CASSRGEDTEAFF.

To note about this clonotype: A clone one base away is much larger, so this may be a read error. The chain is built from TRBV5-1 and TRBJ2-1, with 10 positions matching TRBD1. The CDR3 contains 17 residues. Germline CDR1 is SGHRS and CDR2 is YFSETQ. The CDR3 reads CAGSLVLGTGDGNEQFF. The CDR3 DNA reads TGCGCCGGCAGCTTGGTATTAGGGACAGGGGACGGGAATGAGCAGTTCTTC.